This is a list of T cell receptor beta chains from one sample in a study of T-cell memory formation after mild COVID-19. TCRdb ran MiXCR on the 5' RACE reads and lists one entry per CDR3 protein. The sample shows 530,000 or so distinct CDR3 sequences, around 16% of them seen only once. The sample consisted of PBMCs or a T cell subset sorted from them (not recorded which). The origin of the receptors is an adult woman who had mild COVID-19 (a few samples of this study predate the infection). Cell type and time point are not known. Each CDR3 is given with its conserved first and last residue. Fields, in order: V gene, D gene, CDR3 protein. The D gene is left open where the match is weak.

v_gene: TRBV7-2; d_gene: NA; CDR3aa: CASSLGTRVTGELFF
v_gene: TRBV11-2; d_gene: NA; CDR3aa: CASSITDTSGNTIYF
v_gene: TRBV4-2; d_gene: NA; CDR3aa: CASSPATYNEQFF
v_gene: TRBV7-2; d_gene: NA; CDR3aa: CASSSIGMNQETQYF
v_gene: TRBV2; d_gene: TRBD1; CDR3aa: CASSPIGRQGYEQYF
v_gene: TRBV7-2; d_gene: TRBD1; CDR3aa: CASSPRQGAQPQHF
v_gene: TRBV7-9; d_gene: NA; CDR3aa: CASSLEWNIQYF
v_gene: TRBV9; d_gene: NA; CDR3aa: CASSGGAVSNTGELFF
v_gene: TRBV5-5; d_gene: NA; CDR3aa: CASSLPGIQETQYF
v_gene: TRBV7-9; d_gene: NA; CDR3aa: CASSIILTGRSYGYTF
v_gene: TRBV7-3; d_gene: TRBD1; CDR3aa: CASSLTGAREQYF
v_gene: TRBV24-1; d_gene: TRBD2; CDR3aa: CATSDPGLVGVNEQFF
v_gene: TRBV24-1; d_gene: NA; CDR3aa: CATSDTAFSGTTGELFF
v_gene: TRBV2; d_gene: TRBD1; CDR3aa: CASSEQGAEETQYF
v_gene: TRBV7-9; d_gene: NA; CDR3aa: CASSLGGRGHEQYF
v_gene: TRBV5-5; d_gene: NA; CDR3aa: CASTSGRRGLVDEQFF
v_gene: TRBV5-1; d_gene: NA; CDR3aa: CASSLGDGPYGYTF
v_gene: TRBV10-3; d_gene: TRBD1; CDR3aa: CAISKSQGDRVEETQYF
v_gene: TRBV15; d_gene: TRBD2; CDR3aa: CATSRDLAGGSETQYF
v_gene: TRBV3-1; d_gene: NA; CDR3aa: CASSQVSLAETQYF
v_gene: TRBV7-2; d_gene: TRBD1; CDR3aa: CASSTGTVYEQYF
v_gene: TRBV7-2; d_gene: NA; CDR3aa: CASSLVSTSSYEQYF
v_gene: TRBV7-2; d_gene: TRBD2; CDR3aa: CASSLRLAGASSYNEHFF
v_gene: TRBV20-1; d_gene: NA; CDR3aa: CSARDPGREAFF
v_gene: TRBV14; d_gene: NA; CDR3aa: CASSQVIYEQYF
v_gene: TRBV5-1; d_gene: TRBD1; CDR3aa: CASSTNRGLEAFF
v_gene: TRBV7-2; d_gene: NA; CDR3aa: CASSLEGGVPYEQYF
v_gene: TRBV6-5; d_gene: TRBD1; CDR3aa: CASSYEGGVGQETQYF
v_gene: TRBV29-1; d_gene: NA; CDR3aa: CSVEGIAGFTDTQYF
v_gene: TRBV7-2; d_gene: NA; CDR3aa: CASSLGLISPNYGYTF
v_gene: TRBV12-3/TRBV12-4; d_gene: NA; CDR3aa: CASSPPWETQYF
v_gene: TRBV29-1; d_gene: NA; CDR3aa: CSVASARSDNEQFF
v_gene: TRBV27; d_gene: NA; CDR3aa: CASSLFPKGIYGYTF
v_gene: TRBV6-1; d_gene: NA; CDR3aa: CASERGYGSANQPQHF
v_gene: TRBV20-1; d_gene: NA; CDR3aa: CSAREGRRGPNSPLHF
v_gene: TRBV18; d_gene: NA; CDR3aa: CASSPRLRQGGEKLFF
v_gene: TRBV12-3/TRBV12-4; d_gene: TRBD1; CDR3aa: CASSSRDSFSALLSGNTIYF
v_gene: TRBV10-3; d_gene: TRBD1; CDR3aa: CAISADRREQYF
v_gene: TRBV7-9; d_gene: NA; CDR3aa: CASSSRATYEQYF
v_gene: TRBV7-9; d_gene: TRBD2; CDR3aa: CASSTTSGGDTGELFF
v_gene: TRBV7-6; d_gene: TRBD2; CDR3aa: CASSSTLVSGGPQRETQYF
v_gene: TRBV9; d_gene: NA; CDR3aa: CASSLPRGAGPLNEQFF
v_gene: TRBV11-2; d_gene: NA; CDR3aa: CASSLDRGSRYF
v_gene: TRBV5-1; d_gene: NA; CDR3aa: CASSLDGQPQHF
v_gene: TRBV7-2; d_gene: NA; CDR3aa: CASSLASQPNQPQHF
v_gene: TRBV6-1; d_gene: NA; CDR3aa: CASRKVPDSTGELFF